There are a few counts of the clone carrying this T cell receptor (beta chain). Germline V gene lookup returns CDR1 LNHDA and CDR2 SQIVND (reference sequence). The CDR3 is made up of 15 amino acids. The V and J ends lost 5 bases and 12 bases, in that order; junction bases with no gene match: 18. Sequenced by immunoSEQ multiplex PCR; TCRdb stores in-frame clones only, minus some. The table has a few hundred thousand clones, 86% seen once. Clinical history as reported by participants underpinned cohort assignment. Two consecutive negative NP/OP PCR tests, clearance, or resolved symptoms defined Cohort 3 recovery. These data are taken from a study of blood T cell repertoires in COVID-19. Study context: The United States, Italy and Spain were the sources of the acute and convalescent COVID-19 samples.

This receptor was identified in a man aged 35-49 years who had recovered from COVID-19. This sequence joins TRBV19 and TRBJ1-2; 7 nucleotides agree with TRBD1. Sequencing used PBMCs or T cells enriched from blood (not recorded which). The CDR3 loop reads CASSDFRGFGWFHTF. The CDR3 DNA reads TGTGCCAGTAGTGACTTCAGGGGGTTCGGTTGGTTTCACACCTTC.